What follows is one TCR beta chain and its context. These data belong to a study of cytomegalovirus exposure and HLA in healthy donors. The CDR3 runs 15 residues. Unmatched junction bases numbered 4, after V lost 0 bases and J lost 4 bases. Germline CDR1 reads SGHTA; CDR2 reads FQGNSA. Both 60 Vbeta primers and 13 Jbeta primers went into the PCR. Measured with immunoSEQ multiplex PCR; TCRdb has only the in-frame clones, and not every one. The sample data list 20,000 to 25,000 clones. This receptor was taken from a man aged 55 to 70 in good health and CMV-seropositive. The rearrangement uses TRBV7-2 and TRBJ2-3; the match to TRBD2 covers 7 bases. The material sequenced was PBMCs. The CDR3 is CASSLAGGNSDTQYF. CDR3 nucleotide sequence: TGTGCCAGCAGCTTAGCGGGAGGGAATTCAGATACGCAGTATTTT.